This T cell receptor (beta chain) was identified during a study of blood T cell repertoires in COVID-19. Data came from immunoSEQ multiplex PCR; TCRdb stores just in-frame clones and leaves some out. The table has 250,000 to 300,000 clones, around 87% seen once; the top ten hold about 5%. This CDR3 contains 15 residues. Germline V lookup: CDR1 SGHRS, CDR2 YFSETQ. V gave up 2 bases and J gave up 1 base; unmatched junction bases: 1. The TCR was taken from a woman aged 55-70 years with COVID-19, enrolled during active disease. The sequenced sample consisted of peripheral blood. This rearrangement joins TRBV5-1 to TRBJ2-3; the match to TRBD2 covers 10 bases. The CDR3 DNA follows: TGCGCCAGCAGCTTAGCGGGAGGGGGCACAGATACGCAGTATTTT. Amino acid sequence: CASSLAGGGTDTQYF.